This TCR beta chain was recorded in a study of blood T cells in healthy people across ages. Donors ranged from about 6 to 90 years old and were healthy Caucasians in Russia. PBMCs, at least 7 million per sample, were isolated. The second PCR ran roughly 7 to 11 cycles with a sample-barcoded 5' primer and J-beta primers. Every single cDNA molecule received a tag from a template-switch adaptor with 12 random nucleotides. TCRdb redid the calling of the 5' RACE reads with MiXCR, one entry per CDR3 protein. The sample carries some 1,500,000 distinct CDR3 sequences, 42% recorded once. The material sequenced was blood. The source is a young woman in good health.

CDR3 DNA sequence: TGTGCCAGCAGTGCCGTTCGGGGGAGGAGCGGTGAAAAACTGTTTTTT. Amino acids: CASSAVRGRSGEKLFF. The J gene is TRBJ1-4, the V gene TRBV25-1, with D perhaps matching TRBD1 (5 bases). Between the trimmed V and J ends, which lost 4 bases and 7 bases, there was a span of 19 bases. Germline loops: CDR1 MGHDK, CDR2 SYGVNS. This CDR3 has 16 residues.